One and the same sample provided the 17 T cell receptor beta chains below, sequenced in a study of cytomegalovirus exposure and HLA in healthy donors. It was with 60 Vbeta and 13 Jbeta primers that the PCR ran. Clones were sequenced by immunoSEQ multiplex PCR, and TCRdb holds only the in-frame ones, with some missing. The repertoire consists of 150,000 to 200,000 clones, with approximately 73% occurring once and the leading ten covering roughly 10%. Sequenced input: PBMCs. These receptor sequences come from a man aged 25 to 40 in good health and CMV-seropositive.

This clone appeared once. The chain is built from TRBV15 and TRBJ2-1; 10 nucleotides line up with TRBD2. The CDR3 extends over 17 amino acids. The germline gives CDR1 LNHNV, CDR2 YYDKDF (reference sequence). J was trimmed by 12 bases and V by 0 bases; bases with no gene match: 14. The chain's CDR3 is CATSRDLVEREGRGQFF. CDR3 nucleotides: TGTGCCACCAGCAGAGATCTTGTGGAGCGGGAGGGGCGTGGGCAGTTCTTC.

This clone was detected a few times. The chain couples TRBV4-1 to TRBJ2-4; 7 bases match TRBD1. Trimming cost V 0 bases and J 15 bases; bases outside gene matches: 8. The CDR3 runs to 13 residues. CDR1 is MGHRA, CDR2 YSYEKL, per germline. DNA for the CDR3: TGCGCCAGCAGCCAAGATTTGGGACAGTGGTCGTACTTC. Translated: CASSQDLGQWSYF.

The genes are TRBV5-1 and TRBJ2-3; possibly TRBD2 for D (5 bases). The V gene lost 9 bases and the J gene lost 4 bases, with 18 bases spanning the gap. CDR1 and CDR2 from the germline V gene are SGHRS and YFSETQ. This CDR3 is 14 amino acids long. The CDR3 here is CATAVWNGADTQYF. CDR3 nucleotides: TGCGCCACGGCCGTTTGGAACGGGGCAGATACGCAGTATTTT.

This chain joins TRBV5-4 and TRBJ2-5; D not certain. Germline CDR1 is SGHNT and CDR2 is YYREEE (reference sequence). The CDR3 sequence is 12 residues long. V dropped 4 bases and J dropped 4 bases, with 8 bases sitting between them. For the CDR3, the DNA is TGTGCCAGCAGCAGTTCGGGAGAGACCCAGTACTTC. This codes for CASSSSGETQYF.

This clone was seen more than once but under ten times. The rearrangement joins TRBV4-1 to TRBJ2-1, with TRBD2 matching over 10 bases. This CDR3 is 14 amino acids long. Germline V gene lookup returns CDR1 MGHRA and CDR2 YSYEKL. Losses at the gene ends were 4 bases for V and 4 bases for J; bases not matched to a gene: 1. CDR3 amino acids: CASSRTSGYNEQFF. CDR3 DNA sequence: TGCGCCAGCAGCCGGACTAGCGGATACAATGAGCAGTTCTTC.

This chain uses TRBV6-8 with TRBJ1-2; 7 bases match TRBD1. Germline CDR1 reads MNHGY; CDR2 reads SAAAGT. This CDR3 has 18 residues. V lost 0 bases and J lost 4; bases outside the gene matches: 14. This CDR3 is CASSYSTRPQGGVYGYTF. The CDR3, as DNA: TGTGCCAGCAGTTACTCGACCCGGCCCCAGGGGGGAGTCTATGGCTACACCTTC.

This sequence joins TRBV19 and TRBJ2-1; TRBD1 matches 9 bases. V shed 1 base and J 7 bases; nucleotides not matched to a gene: 8. The CDR3 totals 16 residues. Germline V CDR1 and CDR2: LNHDA, SQIVND (reference sequence). CDR3 in amino acids: CASSIGVGTGRNEQFF. CDR3 coding DNA: TGTGCCAGTAGTATAGGAGTGGGGACAGGGAGAAATGAGCAGTTCTTC.

The rearrangement uses TRBV6-1 and TRBJ1-4, with a weak D call TRBD1 (5 bases). The germline CDR1 and CDR2 sequences are MNHNS and SASEGT. The CDR3 runs 11 residues. Trimming shortened V by 8 bases and J by 8 bases, and 9 bases separated the two germline ends. The CDR3 region is CASRSGEKLFF. The CDR3 nucleotides are TGTGCCAGCCGATCAGGGGAAAAACTGTTTTTT.

The V and J genes are TRBV6-6 and TRBJ2-3; 7 bases are a match to TRBD1. Germline V gene lookup returns CDR1 MNHNY and CDR2 SVGAGI (reference sequence). V was pared by 1 base and J by 2 bases, with 3 bases of the junction left unmatched. The CDR3 is 15 residues long. In DNA form, the CDR3 reads TGTGCCAGCAGTTACTTGGGGACAGACACAGATACGCAGTATTTT. Its translation is CASSYLGTDTDTQYF.

The V call is TRBV5-6, the J call TRBJ2-7, with 10 positions matching TRBD1. Germline CDR1 is SGHDT and CDR2 is YYEEEE. There are 14 residues in the CDR3. V dropped 3 bases and J dropped 6; count of bases not matched to a gene: 6. The CDR3 DNA sequence: TGTGCCAGCAGCTACGGGACAGGGGTTCCCGAGCAGTACTTC. This translates into CASSYGTGVPEQYF.

The sample holds a few counts of this clone. The chain combines TRBV6-6 with TRBJ1-2; D is perhaps TRBD1 (5 bases). This CDR3 contains 15 residues. Germline values: CDR1 MNHNY, CDR2 SVGAGI (reference sequence). V lost 5 bases, J lost 7 bases, and 20 bases lay in between. The CDR3: CASSPRGAGSPGYTF. The CDR3 region has the DNA TGTGCCAGCAGTCCCCGCGGGGCTGGGAGCCCTGGCTACACCTTC.

This chain uses TRBV7-8 with TRBJ1-3; no definite D call. The CDR3 is made up of 18 amino acids. Germline CDR1 reads SGHVS; CDR2 reads FQNEAQ. The germline V and J ends were trimmed by 5 bases and 0 bases, with 20 bases remaining between them. CDR3: CASSQERWPRSSGNTIYF. The CDR3 DNA is TGTGCCAGCAGCCAGGAACGGTGGCCCCGATCCTCTGGAAACACCATATATTTT.

This chain connects TRBV28 to TRBJ2-7, with 7 bases aligning to TRBD1. The CDR3 covers 14 residues. Looked up from germline, CDR1 is MDHEN and CDR2 is SYDVKM. Trimming cost V 10 bases and J 3 bases; bases outside gene matches: 12. The CDR3 nucleotides are TGTGCCACCCTGACCGGGACAGCAGTCTACGAGCAGTACTTC. Translated, it gives CATLTGTAVYEQYF. Combining the CDR3 with reference TRBV28 and TRBJ2-7 gives the whole variable domain DVKVTQSSRYLVKRTGEKVFLECVQDMDHENMFWYRQDPGLGLRLIYFSYDVKMKEKGDIPEGYSVSREKKERFSLILESASTNQTSMYLCATLTGTAVYEQYFGPGTRLTVT.

The chain joins TRBV7-3 to TRBJ2-5, with TRBD2 matching over 15 bases. V lost 4 bases to trimming and J lost 2 bases; unmatched junction nucleotides: 5. Per the germline V gene, CDR1 is SGHTA and CDR2 is FQGTGA. The CDR3 length is 17 residues. The CDR3 protein is CASSSGLAGGLQETQYF. The CDR3 bases are TGTGCCAGCAGCTCGGGACTAGCGGGAGGATTACAAGAGACCCAGTACTTC.

This rearrangement joins TRBV7-8 to TRBJ1-5, with D perhaps TRBD1 (5 bases). Germline-derived CDR1 and CDR2 are SGHVS and FQNEAQ. Trimming removed 6 bases from V and 0 bases from J, with 15 bases in between. The CDR3 is 16 residues long. The CDR3 protein is CASRRGRLNSNQPQHF. The CDR3 DNA reads TGTGCCAGCAGAAGGGGCAGGCTGAATAGCAATCAGCCCCAGCATTTT.

The rearrangement uses TRBV5-1 and TRBJ2-1, with TRBD2 matching 10 bases. V trimming: 6 bases; J trimming: 10 bases; junction bases outside the gene matches: 10. The CDR3 loop spans 14 amino acids. Germline V gene data show CDR1 as SGHRS and CDR2 as YFSETQ. The CDR3 nucleotides read TGCGCCAGCAACGGGCTAGCGGGAGTCGGGGAGCAGTTCTTC. Translated: CASNGLAGVGEQFF.

The rearrangement links TRBV25-1 to TRBJ2-2, with 7 bases fitting TRBD2. The V and J ends lost 2 bases and 12 bases, in that order; junction bases with no gene match: 15. The CDR3 spans 16 residues. Germline V gives CDR1 MGHDK, CDR2 SYGVNS. For the CDR3, the DNA is TGTGCCAGCAGTGAAAAAGGGGAGGGCTCTGGTCATAAGCTGTTTTTT. Translation: CASSEKGEGSGHKLFF.